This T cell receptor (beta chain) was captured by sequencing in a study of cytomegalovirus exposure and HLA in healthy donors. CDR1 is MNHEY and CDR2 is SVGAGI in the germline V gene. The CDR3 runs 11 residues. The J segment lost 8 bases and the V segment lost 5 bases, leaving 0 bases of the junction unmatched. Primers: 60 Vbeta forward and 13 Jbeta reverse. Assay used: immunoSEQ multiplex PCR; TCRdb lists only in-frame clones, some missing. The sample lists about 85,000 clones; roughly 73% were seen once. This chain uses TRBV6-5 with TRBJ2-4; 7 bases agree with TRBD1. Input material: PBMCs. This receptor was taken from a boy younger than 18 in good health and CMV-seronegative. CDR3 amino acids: CASSQGDIQYF. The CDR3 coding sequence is TGTGCCAGCAGTCAGGGGGACATTCAGTACTTC.